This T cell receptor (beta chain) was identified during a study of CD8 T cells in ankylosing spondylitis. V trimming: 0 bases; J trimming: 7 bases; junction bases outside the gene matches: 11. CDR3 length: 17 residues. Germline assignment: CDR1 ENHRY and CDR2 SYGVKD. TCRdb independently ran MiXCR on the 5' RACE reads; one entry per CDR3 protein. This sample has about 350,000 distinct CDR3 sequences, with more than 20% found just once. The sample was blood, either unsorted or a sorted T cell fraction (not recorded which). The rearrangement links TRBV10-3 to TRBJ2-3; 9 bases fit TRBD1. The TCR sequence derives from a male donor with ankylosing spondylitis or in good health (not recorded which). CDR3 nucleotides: TGTGCCATCAGTGAGTCGGGTCCGGGACAGGGATCTTATACGCAGTATTTT. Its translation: CAISESGPGQGSYTQYF.